This passage covers 15 T cell receptor beta chains from one sample sequenced in a study of T cell changes during pregnancy in multiple sclerosis. Clones were read by immunoSEQ multiplex PCR, and TCRdb kept only the in-frame ones, dropping some. The profile covers more than 40,000 clones, with 85% to 95% appearing a single time and just over 0.65% taken by the ten largest. Sequenced material: CD4+ T cells from peripheral blood mononuclear cells, taken in the third trimester of pregnancy. The receptors were sampled from a female donor with multiple sclerosis, enrolled in a pregnancy study.

This rearrangement joins TRBV5-1 to TRBJ1-1; 11 bases align to TRBD1. Germline V CDR1 and CDR2: SGHRS, YFSETQ. The J segment lost 6 bases and the V segment lost 2 bases, leaving 9 bases of the junction unmatched. CDR3 length equals 16 residues. CDR3 sequence: CASSFQGQGAHSEAFF. As DNA, the CDR3 is TGCGCCAGCAGCTTTCAAGGACAGGGGGCGCATTCTGAAGCTTTCTTT.

This chain links TRBV12-1 with TRBJ1-5; the D call TRBD1 from the table was never checked on the DNA. TRBV12-1 is noted as a pseudogene. The CDR3 length is 18 residues. The CDR3 sequence: CASSSGGQGEHSNQPQHF. CDR3 in DNA: TGTGCCAGCAGCTCCGGGGGACAGGGGGAACATAGCAATCAGCCCCAGCATTTT.

J is TRBJ1-5 and V is TRBV28; 8 nucleotides agree with TRBD1. This CDR3 region has 15 residues. V shed 8 bases and J 3 bases; nucleotides not matched to a gene: 9. Germline CDR1 and CDR2: MDHEN and SYDVKM. The CDR3 coding sequence is TGTGCCAGCGAATTAACAGGGGGTTTCAATCAGCCCCAGCATTTT. The encoded protein is CASELTGGFNQPQHF.

The table lists this clone with a count of one. The chain is built from TRBV5-1 and TRBJ2-3; D gene unclear. Germline V gene sequence: CDR1 SGHRS, CDR2 YFSETQ. The CDR3 has 13 amino acids. V lost 0 bases and J lost 4, with 6 bases in between. CDR3 DNA: TGCGCCAGCAGCTTGGTGGCCCCAGATACGCAGTATTTT. This codes for CASSLVAPDTQYF.

The chain couples TRBV14 to TRBJ2-7; 11 nucleotides align to TRBD2. Unmatched junction bases numbered 6, after V lost 5 bases and J lost 6 bases. The CDR3 consists of 14 residues. CDR1 SGHDN and CDR2 FVKESK come from the germline V gene. This CDR3 reads CASSKRGTSGEQYF. The CDR3 coding sequence is TGTGCCAGCAGCAAAAGAGGGACTAGCGGCGAGCAGTACTTC.

The rearrangement joins TRBV6-6 to TRBJ1-5, with a possible D match to TRBD1 (5 bases). Trimming removed 5 bases at V and 1 base at J, with 6 bases between. CDR3 length: 13 residues. Germline assignment: CDR1 MNHNY and CDR2 SVGAGI (reference sequence). The chain's CDR3 is CASSGHSNQPQHF. In nucleotides, the CDR3 is TGTGCCAGCAGTGGACACAGCAATCAGCCCCAGCATTTT.

The CDR3 region has the DNA TGTGCCAGCAGTTTGGTATCCGGGAGCCAGTTCTTC. This encodes CASSLVSGSQFF. The gene calls are TRBV28 and TRBJ2-1; D is perhaps TRBD2 (6 bases). The ends were cut back, 3 bases at V and 13 bases at J, with 13 bases in the middle. The CDR3 contains 12 residues. From germline, CDR1 is MDHEN and CDR2 SYDVKM.

The gene calls are TRBV5-6 and TRBJ2-3; 8 positions match TRBD1. Germline V gene sequence: CDR1 SGHDT, CDR2 YYEEEE. V gave up 4 bases and J gave up 0 bases; unmatched junction bases: 1. This CDR3 contains 14 residues. The CDR3 DNA sequence: TGTGCCAGCAGCGGGACAGGAAGCACAGATACGCAGTATTTT. It is translated as CASSGTGSTDTQYF.

The chain employs TRBV11-3 and TRBJ2-2; D gene unclear. There are 13 residues in the CDR3. V lost 5 bases and J lost 2, with 6 bases in between. Germline V gives CDR1 SGHNT, CDR2 YENEEA. DNA of the CDR3: TGTGCCAGCAGCCCCTCTAACACCGGGGAGCTGTTTTTT. As protein: CASSPSNTGELFF.

This chain connects TRBV15 to TRBJ2-7; 12 bases agree with TRBD1. V lost 3 bases and J lost 6; bases outside the gene matches: 6. This CDR3 comprises 15 residues. Germline V gives CDR1 LNHNV, CDR2 YYDKDF (reference sequence). In DNA, the CDR3 is TGTGCCACCAGCAGGCTCGGGACAGGGGGCGGCGAGCAGTACTTC. Amino acid sequence: CATSRLGTGGGEQYF.

The chain couples TRBV28 to TRBJ1-2; 7 bases map to TRBD1. CDR1 is MDHEN and CDR2 is SYDVKM in the germline V gene. The ends lost 1 base at V and 4 bases at J; junction bases unmatched: 6. The CDR3 runs 15 residues. The CDR3 nucleotides read TGTGCCAGCAGTTTATCTGACAGGACAGGCTATGGCTACACCTTC. As protein: CASSLSDRTGYGYTF.

The rearrangement links TRBV5-6 to TRBJ2-5, with D perhaps TRBD2 (6 bases). The germline V gene has CDR1 SGHDT and CDR2 YYEEEE. V was shortened by 3 bases and J by 4 bases, with 19 bases between the two germline ends. The CDR3 covers 16 residues. CDR3 sequence: CASSSTRRARGETQYF. In DNA, the CDR3 is TGTGCCAGCAGCTCGACACGGAGGGCCCGGGGAGAGACCCAGTACTTC.

The rearrangement joins TRBV6-5 to TRBJ2-1; 9 nucleotides line up with TRBD1. CDR3 length equals 16 residues. Germline values: CDR1 MNHEY, CDR2 SVGAGI. V lost 6 bases and J lost 7; bases outside the gene matches: 13. The CDR3: CASSYHDRGVRNEQFF. CDR3 nucleotide sequence: TGTGCCAGCAGCTACCACGACAGGGGGGTGAGGAATGAGCAGTTCTTC.

The rearrangement joins TRBV18 to TRBJ1-1, with TRBD1 matching over 8 bases. The CDR3 length is 13 residues. J gave up 5 bases and V 3 bases, and 2 bases lay outside the gene matches. Germline-derived CDR1 and CDR2 are KGHSH and LQKENI. In DNA, the CDR3 is TGTGCCAGCTCACCCAACAGGGGGACTGAAGCTTTCTTT. Its protein is CASSPNRGTEAFF.

The chain recombines TRBV11-2 with TRBJ2-2; 9 bases line up with TRBD2. Germline V CDR1 and CDR2: SGHAT, FQNNGV. The CDR3 has 16 amino acids. V was clipped by 2 bases and J by 7 bases; unmatched bases: 8. The CDR3 nucleotides read TGTGCCAGCAGCTTATCCATAGCGGGAGTTAGCGGGGAGCTGTTTTTT. Translated: CASSLSIAGVSGELFF.